These 26 T cell receptor beta chains came from one sample sequenced in a study of blood T cell repertoires in COVID-19. The assay was immunoSEQ multiplex PCR, and TCRdb's table has in-frame clones only and misses some. The data contain about 360,000 clones, 80% to 90% of them singletons. Sequencing was carried out using peripheral blood. These receptors were taken from a woman aged 55 to 70 with COVID-19, enrolled during active disease.

The sample holds one count of this clone. The rearrangement uses TRBV4-3 and TRBJ1-1, with 8 bases aligning to TRBD1. Germline assignment: CDR1 LGHNA and CDR2 YSLEER. With 4 bases clipped from V and 0 bases from J, the junction kept 7 bases outside the gene matches. The CDR3 runs to 16 residues. Here the CDR3 DNA reads TGCGCCAGCAGCCGCGGACAGGGAACCATGAACACTGAAGCTTTCTTT. Translation gives CASSRGQGTMNTEAFF.

This chain joins TRBV5-1 and TRBJ2-1; 9 nucleotides match TRBD2. The CDR3 totals 16 residues. CDR1 and CDR2 from the germline V gene are SGHRS and YFSETQ. The V segment lost 2 bases and the J segment 4 bases; nucleotides outside the gene matches: 7. CDR3 bases: TGCGCCAGCAGCTTTGGTCTAGCGGGGTTTTACAATGAGCAGTTCTTC. Translation: CASSFGLAGFYNEQFF.

The chain recombines TRBV5-6 with TRBJ2-3, with D maybe TRBD1 (5 bases). V lost 0 bases and J lost 2, with 10 bases in between. Germline lookup yields CDR1 SGHDT and CDR2 YYEEEE. This CDR3 is 15 amino acids long. CDR3 DNA: TGTGCCAGCAGCTTGGGACAGCCCCACACAGATACGCAGTATTTT. Translating gives CASSLGQPHTDTQYF.

This sequence joins TRBV6-6 and TRBJ2-3, with D tentatively TRBD2 (5 bases). V lost 4 bases, J lost 3 bases, and 14 bases lay in between. This CDR3 is 15 amino acids long. Germline-derived CDR1 and CDR2 are MNHNY and SVGAGI (reference sequence). CDR3 in amino acids: CASSSPAVGTDTQYF. The DNA of the CDR3 is TGTGCCAGCAGTTCCCCAGCGGTGGGGACAGATACGCAGTATTTT.

The chain has TRBV4-2 and TRBJ1-2; 12 bases map to TRBD1. J lost 5 bases, V lost 1 base, and 14 bases had no gene match. Germline V gene lookup returns CDR1 LGHNA and CDR2 YNFKEQ. The CDR3 spans 19 residues. The CDR3 region has the DNA TGTGCCAGCAGCCAAGGAGCTTCCGGGACAGGGGGCGCGAGGTATGGCTACACCTTC. Protein product: CASSQGASGTGGARYGYTF.

This chain links TRBV5-1 with TRBJ1-5; 8 bases agree with TRBD1. Germline V gene data show CDR1 as SGHRS and CDR2 as YFSETQ. The J segment lost 4 bases and the V segment lost 4 bases, leaving 4 bases of the junction unmatched. This CDR3 is 14 amino acids long. CDR3 nucleotides: TGCGCCAGCAGCCCCCGGGACAGGAATCAGCCCCAGCATTTT. This sequence encodes CASSPRDRNQPQHF.

V is TRBV6-4 and J is TRBJ1-1, with D unclear. Germline-derived CDR1 and CDR2 are MRHNA and SNTAGT. Trimming cost V 2 bases and J 1 base, with 8 bases left between them. This CDR3 has 14 residues. The CDR3 here is CASSDHSGNTEAFF. The CDR3 DNA sequence: TGTGCCAGCAGTGACCATAGTGGGAACACTGAAGCTTTCTTT.

The chain uses TRBV6-5 and TRBJ1-5; perhaps TRBD1 as D (6 bases). There are 15 residues in the CDR3. The V end lost 8 bases, the J end lost 4 bases, and 18 bases lay between the germline ends. Germline V gives CDR1 MNHEY, CDR2 SVGAGI. CDR3: CASRLGGRENQPQHF. As DNA, the CDR3 is TGTGCCAGCCGGTTAGGGGGTCGCGAAAATCAGCCCCAGCATTTT.

To note about this clone: This sample includes further DNA sequences coding for the same CDR3. The chain joins TRBV5-1 to TRBJ1-1; D remains unclear. Germline-derived CDR1 and CDR2 are SGHRS and YFSETQ. This CDR3 is built from 11 residues. Trimming shortened V by 7 bases and J by 3 bases, and 7 bases separated the two germline ends. The DNA for the CDR3 is TGCGCCAGCCGCAGCGACACTGAAGCTTTCTTT. Amino acids: CASRSDTEAFF. The variable domain in full, completed from reference TRBV5-1 and TRBJ1-1, reads KAGVTQTPRYLIKTRGQQVTLSCSPISGHRSVSWYQQTPGQGLQFLFEYFSETQRNKGNFPGRFSGRQFSNSRSEMNVSTLELGDSALYLCASRSDTEAFFGQGTRLTVV.

The chain employs TRBV5-5 and TRBJ2-7; weak D call: TRBD1 (6 bases). The V gene lost 0 bases and the J gene lost 2 bases, with 12 bases spanning the gap. This CDR3 spans 15 amino acids. Germline V gene sequence: CDR1 SGHKS, CDR2 YYEKEE (reference sequence). The CDR3 region is CASSLGGGSPYEQYF. The CDR3 DNA follows: TGTGCCAGCAGCTTGGGTGGGGGCTCCCCCTACGAGCAGTACTTC.

The chain is built from TRBV2 and TRBJ1-4; D is undetermined. Germline lookup yields CDR1 SNHLY and CDR2 FYNNEI. This CDR3 is 15 amino acids long. Trimming cost V 1 base and J 8 bases, with 14 bases left between them. The CDR3 region has the DNA TGTGCCAGCAGTGAAGGAGACCGGATGGAGGAAAAACTGTTTTTT. This sequence encodes CASSEGDRMEEKLFF.

This chain links TRBV4-1 with TRBJ2-7; 8 bases match TRBD1. This CDR3 spans 16 amino acids. Germline V lookup: CDR1 MGHRA, CDR2 YSYEKL. J was trimmed by 5 bases and V by 4 bases; bases with no gene match: 13. Here the CDR3 reads CASSLSPGQGSNEQYF. The CDR3 DNA follows: TGCGCCAGCAGCCTCTCCCCAGGACAGGGCTCGAACGAGCAGTACTTC.

A single count supports this clone. This chain connects TRBV14 to TRBJ2-1; TRBD2 might be the D (6 bases). V gave up 5 bases and J gave up 6 bases, with 11 bases separating them. The CDR3 loop spans 13 amino acids. Germline CDR1 reads SGHDN; CDR2 reads FVKESK. CDR3 nucleotides: TGTGCCAGCAGCAGCGGGTTCGGCAATGAGCAGTTCTTC. This encodes CASSSGFGNEQFF. Based on the CDR3 plus reference TRBV14 and TRBJ2-1, the full variable domain is EAGVTQFPSHSVIEKGQTVTLRCDPISGHDNLYWYRRVMGKEIKFLLHFVKESKQDESGMPNNRFLAERTGGTYSTLKVQPAELEDSGVYFCASSSGFGNEQFFGPGTRLTVL.

Comment on this clone: Relative to the germline gene, one junction end is altered; a read error may explain this. The chain couples TRBV5-1 to TRBJ1-1, with unresolved D. The CDR3 length is 14 residues. CDR1 is SGHRS, CDR2 YFSETQ, per germline. The DNA for the CDR3 is TGCGCCAGCAGCTTGGAGGGAGGGAACGCTGAAGCTTTCTTT. Amino acids: CASSLEGGNAEAFF.

This clone was detected once. The chain combines TRBV4-2 with TRBJ2-1, with 12 bases identical to TRBD2. CDR3 length: 18 amino acids. J lost 4 bases, V lost 1 base, and 8 bases had no gene match. Germline loops: CDR1 LGHNA, CDR2 YNFKEQ. The CDR3 reads CASSQGPPLAGGYNEQFF. CDR3 nucleotide sequence: TGTGCCAGCAGCCAAGGTCCACCCCTAGCGGGGGGGTACAATGAGCAGTTCTTC.

The chain has TRBV24-1 and TRBJ1-5; perhaps TRBD1 as D (6 bases). The length of the CDR3 is 13 residues. The V end was cut by 11 bases, the J end by 0 bases, with 10 bases between. Germline V gene sequence: CDR1 KGHDR, CDR2 SFDVKD. The DNA for the CDR3 is TGTGCCAGGCAGGGGTATAGCAATCAGCCCCAGCATTTT. It translates to CARQGYSNQPQHF.

V gene TRBV4-2 combines with J gene TRBJ1-3, with D unclear. The V end was cut by 0 bases, the J end by 4 bases, with 10 bases between. CDR1 and CDR2 (germline): LGHNA, YNFKEQ. The CDR3 is 15 amino acids. This chain's CDR3 is CASSQDRLSGNTIYF. The DNA for the CDR3 is TGTGCCAGCAGCCAAGACAGGTTATCAGGAAACACCATATATTTT.

The CDR3 here is CSVGAGAGNTIYF. CDR3 bases: TGCAGCGTGGGAGCAGGGGCTGGAAACACCATATATTTT. The chain employs TRBV29-1 and TRBJ1-3; tentative D call: TRBD1 (6 bases). With 6 bases removed from V and 2 bases from J, the gap between germline ends came to 11 bases. Germline lookup yields CDR1 SQVTM and CDR2 ANQGSEA. CDR3 length equals 13 residues. Combining the CDR3 with reference TRBV29-1 and TRBJ1-3 gives the whole variable domain SAVISQKPSRDICQRGTSLTIQCQVDSQVTMMFWYRQQPGQSLTLIATANQGSEATYESGFVIDKFPISRPNLTFSTLTVSNMSPEDSSIYLCSVGAGAGNTIYFGEGSWLTVV.

The rearrangement joins TRBV7-2 to TRBJ1-1; possibly TRBD1 for D (5 bases). V was trimmed by 0 bases and J by 3 bases, leaving 11 bases between them. The CDR3 has 15 residues. Germline CDR1 SGHTA, CDR2 FQGNSA. Written as DNA, the CDR3 is TGTGCCAGCAGCTTAGCGCAGGGAAGGTACACTGAAGCTTTCTTT. This encodes CASSLAQGRYTEAFF.

V and J are TRBV29-1 and TRBJ2-3; D may be TRBD2 (6 bases). V gave up 4 bases and J gave up 0 bases, with 11 bases separating them. Looked up from germline, CDR1 is SQVTM and CDR2 is ANQGSEA. The CDR3 length is 14 residues. DNA of the CDR3: TGCAGCGTTGCGCGGGACGGAAGCACAGATACGCAGTATTTT. Residues: CSVARDGSTDTQYF.

The chain carries TRBV19 and TRBJ2-2, with TRBD1 as a possible D gene (5 bases). V lost 1 base, J lost 9 bases, and 6 bases lay in between. This CDR3 comprises 12 residues. Per the germline V gene, CDR1 is LNHDA and CDR2 is SQIVND (reference sequence). The CDR3 loop is CASSIGGRELFF. The CDR3 DNA follows: TGTGCCAGTAGTATAGGGGGCCGGGAGCTGTTTTTT. Full variable domain (missing parts from reference TRBV19 and TRBJ2-2): DGGITQSPKYLFRKEGQNVTLSCEQNLNHDAMYWYRQDPGQGLRLIYYSQIVNDFQKGDIAEGYSVSREKKESFPLTVTSAQKNPTAFYLCASSIGGRELFFGEGSRLTVL.

The chain joins TRBV2 to TRBJ2-7, with D unresolved. Trimming took off 0 bases at V and 3 bases at J, with 6 bases between the two ends. Per germline, CDR1 SNHLY and CDR2 FYNNEI. The CDR3 is 13 residues long. CDR3 protein: CASSEASYYEQYF. The CDR3 nucleotides are TGTGCCAGCAGTGAAGCTTCTTACTACGAGCAGTACTTC. The variable domain in full, completed from reference TRBV2 and TRBJ2-7, reads EPEVTQTPSHQVTQMGQEVILRCVPISNHLYFYWYRQILGQKVEFLVSFYNNEISEKSEIFDDQFSVERPDGSNFTLKIRSTKLEDSAMYFCASSEASYYEQYFGPGTRLTVT.

The chain employs TRBV13 and TRBJ1-3, with 11 bases that match TRBD1. The V gene's germline CDR1 is PRHDT and CDR2 FYEKMQ (reference sequence). Trimming removed 5 bases from V and 0 bases from J; junction bases left unmatched: 6. CDR3 size: 17 residues. The CDR3 DNA reads TGTGCCAGCAGCCCGGGACAGGGGGGACGCTCTGGAAACACCATATATTTT. It encodes CASSPGQGGRSGNTIYF.

The gene calls are TRBV11-3 and TRBJ2-7; unclear D gene. Trimming took off 3 bases at V and 0 bases at J, with 9 bases between the two ends. The CDR3 length is 14 residues. The germline V gene has CDR1 SGHNT and CDR2 YENEEA. The CDR3 loop is CASSFSGASYEQYF. In DNA, the CDR3 is TGTGCCAGCAGCTTCTCCGGTGCCTCCTACGAGCAGTACTTC.

J is TRBJ2-1 and V is TRBV10-3, with 9 bases fitting TRBD1. The CDR3 sequence is 13 residues long. Losses at the gene ends were 6 bases for V and 5 bases for J; bases not matched to a gene: 2. CDR1 ENHRY and CDR2 SYGVKD come from the germline V gene. For the CDR3, the DNA is TGTGCCATCAGCCGGGACAGGGACAATGAGCAGTTCTTC. Translating gives CAISRDRDNEQFF.

This sequence joins TRBV15 and TRBJ1-4, with unresolved D. The ends were cut back, 0 bases at V and 7 bases at J, with 12 bases in the middle. The germline V gene encodes CDR1 LNHNV and CDR2 YYDKDF (reference sequence). The length of the CDR3 is 15 residues. CDR3 sequence: CATSRDSGLLEKLFF. For the CDR3, the DNA is TGTGCCACCAGCAGAGATAGCGGGCTGCTTGAAAAACTGTTTTTT.